The 17 T cell receptor beta chains listed next were all sequenced from one sample in a study of CD8 T cells in ankylosing spondylitis. TCRdb reprocessed the 5' RACE reads via MiXCR and lists one record per CDR3 protein. The sample lists 250,000 or so distinct CDR3 sequences, about 24% occurring once. The specimen sequenced was blood, either unsorted or a sorted T cell fraction (not recorded which). The source is a male donor with ankylosing spondylitis or in good health (not recorded which).

This clonotype was picked up many times. J is TRBJ1-5 and V is TRBV15, with D unclear. This CDR3 comprises 15 residues. The V gene lost 5 bases and the J gene lost 7 bases, with 18 bases spanning the gap. Germline loops: CDR1 LNHNV, CDR2 YYDKDF (reference sequence). The CDR3: CATSGSSRVGQPQHF. The CDR3 DNA reads TGTGCCACCAGCGGCTCTTCTCGGGTCGGGCAGCCCCAGCATTTT.

This clonotype occurred many times. This chain uses TRBV24-1 with TRBJ2-2; TRBD1 matches 8 bases. V lost 7 bases, J lost 6 bases, and 9 bases stayed unmatched. The CDR3 has 15 residues. Per the germline V gene, CDR1 is KGHDR and CDR2 is SFDVKD. CDR3 protein: CATSRDRKRSGELFF. In DNA form, the CDR3 reads TGTGCCACCAGCCGGGACAGGAAGAGGTCCGGGGAGCTGTTTTTT.

This clonotype has just a few counts. The rearrangement links TRBV20-1 to TRBJ2-1; 10 bases are shared with TRBD1. The CDR3 has 15 residues. The germline V gene encodes CDR1 DFQATT and CDR2 SNEGSKA (reference sequence). The J segment lost 6 bases and the V segment lost 3 bases, leaving 8 bases of the junction unmatched. The CDR3 nucleotides read TGCAGTGCTAGTAATGGCGGGACAGGGGCCAATGAGCAGTTCTTC. Its translation: CSASNGGTGANEQFF.

As for this clonotype: At one boundary the junction diverges from the germline segment, which might be a read error. This rearrangement joins TRBV29-1 to TRBJ1-1; D is undetermined. CDR3 length: 12 amino acids. The V gene's germline CDR1 is SQVTM and CDR2 ANQGSEA. The CDR3 loop reads CSVEAGNTEAFF. The CDR3 DNA sequence: TGCAGTGTTGAAGCGGGGAACACTGAAGCTTTCTTT.

This clonotype was observed a few times. The chain joins TRBV20-1 to TRBJ1-4; possible D gene TRBD1, 6 bases. Trimming cost V 6 bases and J 7 bases, with 18 bases left between them. The germline gives CDR1 DFQATT, CDR2 SNEGSKA (reference sequence). CDR3 length: 14 amino acids. The CDR3 bases are TGCAGTGCCCGCCGGACGGGACAACGTGAAAAACTGTTTTTT. It is translated as CSARRTGQREKLFF.

The sample holds a few counts of this clonotype. The rearrangement uses TRBV7-6 and TRBJ2-2, with 8 bases fitting TRBD2. The ends lost 4 bases at V and 9 bases at J; junction bases unmatched: 4. The CDR3 length is 13 residues. CDR1 and CDR2 from the germline V gene are SGHVS and FNYEAQ. In nucleotides, the CDR3 is TGTGCCAGCAGCTCCGGGGGGGGAAGGGAGCTGTTTTTT. The encoded protein is CASSSGGGRELFF. Filled out from reference TRBV7-6 and TRBJ2-2, the complete variable domain reads GAGVSQSPRYKVTKRGQDVALRCDPISGHVSLYWYRQALGQGPEFLTYFNYEAQQDKSGLPNDRFSAERPEGSISTLTIQRTEQRDSAMYRCASSSGGGRELFFGEGSRLTVL.

This rearrangement joins TRBV25-1 to TRBJ2-7; 12 bases agree with TRBD1. Losses at the gene ends were 3 bases for V and 5 bases for J; bases not matched to a gene: 11. Germline V gives CDR1 MGHDK, CDR2 SYGVNS. This CDR3 has 17 residues. This CDR3 reads CASSDLGRGTGGHEQYF. The CDR3 nucleotides read TGTGCCAGCAGTGATCTGGGGAGAGGGACAGGGGGCCACGAGCAGTACTTC.

The chain recombines TRBV20-1 with TRBJ2-1; 7 positions agree with TRBD2. Germline V lookup: CDR1 DFQATT, CDR2 SNEGSKA (reference sequence). Trimming removed 1 base from V and 7 bases from J; junction bases left unmatched: 1. This CDR3 has 12 residues. The CDR3: CSARVGRNEQFF. In DNA form, the CDR3 reads TGCAGTGCTAGAGTCGGGAGGAATGAGCAGTTCTTC.

In its sample, this clonotype was seen many times. The rearrangement links TRBV3-1 to TRBJ2-5; perhaps TRBD1 as D (6 bases). The CDR3 sequence is 15 residues long. The V gene's germline CDR1 is LGHDT and CDR2 YNNKEL (reference sequence). Trimming pared 1 base from V and 5 bases from J, leaving 14 bases between. The CDR3: CASSQGVGARETQYF. In nucleotides, the CDR3 is TGTGCCAGCAGCCAAGGAGTGGGGGCCCGGGAGACCCAGTACTTC.

This clonotype came up a few times. Here the CDR3 reads CSVGRSSGNEQFF. Written as DNA, the CDR3 is TGCAGCGTTGGACGGTCATCTGGGAATGAGCAGTTCTTC. The genes are TRBV29-1 and TRBJ2-1; D ambiguous. Germline assignment: CDR1 SQVTM and CDR2 ANQGSEA. The CDR3 sequence is 13 residues long. The V and J ends lost 4 bases and 7 bases respectively, with 14 bases between them.

The table lists this clonotype with many counts. J is TRBJ2-5 and V is TRBV20-1; D is uncertain. Germline CDR1 and CDR2: DFQATT and SNEGSKA (reference sequence). The CDR3 loop spans 13 amino acids. Trimming pared 5 bases from V and 2 bases from J, leaving 12 bases between. The CDR3 DNA follows: TGCAGTGCTCCCTTGCGGAAACAAGAGACCCAGTACTTC. Translating it yields CSAPLRKQETQYF.

J is TRBJ2-5 and V is TRBV10-3; D remains unclear. Germline V gene lookup returns CDR1 ENHRY and CDR2 SYGVKD. Trimming removed 8 bases from V and 5 bases from J, with 12 bases in between. This CDR3 comprises 12 residues. The CDR3 here is CAIGGGPETQYF. The CDR3 region has the DNA TGTGCCATCGGCGGTGGGCCTGAGACCCAGTACTTC.

This clonotype was recorded at least ten times. The genes are TRBV6-5 and TRBJ2-1; D tentatively reads TRBD1 or TRBD2 (5 bases each). CDR1 and CDR2 from the germline V gene are MNHEY and SVGAGI. This CDR3 spans 11 amino acids. V was shortened by 4 bases and J by 13 bases, with 11 bases between the two germline ends. CDR3 sequence: CASSLHGAQFF. The CDR3 DNA reads as TGTGCCAGCAGTTTACACGGGGCCCAGTTCTTC.

This chain connects TRBV20-1 to TRBJ2-2, with 8 nucleotides matching TRBD1. The CDR3 is 14 residues long. The junction had 9 bases not matched to a gene; V was cut back by 3 bases and J by 9 bases. Per germline, CDR1 DFQATT and CDR2 SNEGSKA (reference sequence). This CDR3 reads CSARETGGGRELFF. The CDR3 coding sequence is TGCAGTGCTAGGGAAACAGGGGGTGGTCGGGAGCTGTTTTTT.

This clonotype has at least ten counts. The chain is built from TRBV20-1 and TRBJ2-3; 13 bases are a match to TRBD2. After removal of 8 bases from V and 11 bases from J, the junction contained 4 bases not matched to a gene. This CDR3 region has 11 residues. CDR1 DFQATT and CDR2 SNEGSKA come from the germline V gene (reference sequence). The CDR3 DNA reads TGCAGTACAAGACTAGCGGGGGGGCAGTATTTT. Translation gives CSTRLAGGQYF.

This clonotype has just one count. The CDR3, as DNA: TGTGCCAGCAGCCCCACTAGCGGGGGGGCCGTCAAAAACATTCAGTACTTC. Amino acid sequence: CASSPTSGGAVKNIQYF. The rearrangement uses TRBV7-2 and TRBJ2-4, with 13 bases fitting TRBD2. Germline CDR1 is SGHTA and CDR2 is FQGNSA. The V and J ends lost 5 bases and 3 bases, in that order; junction bases with no gene match: 7. The length of the CDR3 is 17 residues.

This clonotype was seen a handful of times. V and J are TRBV29-1 and TRBJ1-6; D is uncertain. Trimming removed 6 bases at V and 0 bases at J, with 6 bases between. The CDR3 is made up of 13 amino acids. Germline loops: CDR1 SQVTM, CDR2 ANQGSEA. CDR3 coding DNA: TGCAGCGTCAGAAACTCCTATAATTCACCCCTCCACTTT. Residues: CSVRNSYNSPLHF.